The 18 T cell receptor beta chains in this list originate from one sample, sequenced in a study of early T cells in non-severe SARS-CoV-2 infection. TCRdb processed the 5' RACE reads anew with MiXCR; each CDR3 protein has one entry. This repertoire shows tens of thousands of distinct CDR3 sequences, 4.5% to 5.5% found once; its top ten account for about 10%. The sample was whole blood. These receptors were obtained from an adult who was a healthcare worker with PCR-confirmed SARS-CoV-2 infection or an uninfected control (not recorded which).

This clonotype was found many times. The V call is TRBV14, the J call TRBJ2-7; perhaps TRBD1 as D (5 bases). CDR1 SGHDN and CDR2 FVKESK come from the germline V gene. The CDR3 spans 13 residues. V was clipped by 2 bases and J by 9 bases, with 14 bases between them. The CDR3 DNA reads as TGTGCCAGCAGCCAATTAGGGGTAGGCCGGCAGTACGTC. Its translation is CASSQLGVGRQYV.

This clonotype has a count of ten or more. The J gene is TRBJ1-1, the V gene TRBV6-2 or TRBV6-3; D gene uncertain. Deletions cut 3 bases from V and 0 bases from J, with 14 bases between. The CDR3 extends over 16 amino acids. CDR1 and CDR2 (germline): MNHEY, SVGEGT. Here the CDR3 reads CASSYGGSVMNTEAFF. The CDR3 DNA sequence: TGTGCCAGCAGTTATGGTGGATCGGTGATGAACACTGAAGCTTTCTTT.

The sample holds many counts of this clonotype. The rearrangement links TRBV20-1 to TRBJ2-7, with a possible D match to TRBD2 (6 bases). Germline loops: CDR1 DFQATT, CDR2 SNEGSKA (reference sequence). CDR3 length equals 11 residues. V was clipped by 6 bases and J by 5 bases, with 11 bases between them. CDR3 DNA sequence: TGCAGTGCCGTGAGCGGGCACGAGCAGTACTTC. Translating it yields CSAVSGHEQYF.

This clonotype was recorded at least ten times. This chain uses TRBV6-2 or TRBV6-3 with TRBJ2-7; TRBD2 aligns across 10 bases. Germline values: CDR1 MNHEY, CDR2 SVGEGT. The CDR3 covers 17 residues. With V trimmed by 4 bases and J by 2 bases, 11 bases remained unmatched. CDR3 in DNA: TGTGCCAGCAGTTCCGGAGGACTAGCGGACAATACCTACGAGCAGTACTTC. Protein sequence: CASSSGGLADNTYEQYF.

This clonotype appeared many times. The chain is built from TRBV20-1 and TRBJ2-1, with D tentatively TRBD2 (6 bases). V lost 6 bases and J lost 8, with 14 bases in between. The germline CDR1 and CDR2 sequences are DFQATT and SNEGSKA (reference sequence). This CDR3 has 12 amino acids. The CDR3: CSAPQGLDEQFF. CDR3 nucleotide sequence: TGCAGTGCCCCTCAGGGACTGGATGAGCAGTTCTTC.

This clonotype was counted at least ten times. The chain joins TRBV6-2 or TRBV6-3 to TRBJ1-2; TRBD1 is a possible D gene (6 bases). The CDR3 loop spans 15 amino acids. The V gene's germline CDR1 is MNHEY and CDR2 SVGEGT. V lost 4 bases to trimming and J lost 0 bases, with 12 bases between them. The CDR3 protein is CASSWSTGANYGYTF. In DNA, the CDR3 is TGTGCCAGCAGTTGGTCGACAGGAGCTAACTATGGCTACACCTTC.

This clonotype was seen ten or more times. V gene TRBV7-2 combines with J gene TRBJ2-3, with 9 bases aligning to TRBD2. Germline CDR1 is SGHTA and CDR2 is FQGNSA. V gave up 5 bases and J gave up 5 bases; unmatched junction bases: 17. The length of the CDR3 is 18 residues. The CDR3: CASSLLMISGSRGDTQYF. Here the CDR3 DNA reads TGTGCCAGCAGCCTACTTATGATTAGCGGGAGTCGAGGAGATACGCAGTATTTT.

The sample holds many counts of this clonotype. The CDR3, as DNA: TGTGCCAGTAATAGTCCCTCTAGCACAGATACGCAGTATTTT. Translated, it gives CASNSPSSTDTQYF. The genes are TRBV19 and TRBJ2-3; D remains ambiguous. The CDR3 is 14 residues long. V lost 7 bases and J 0 bases, leaving 11 bases between the germline ends. CDR1 is LNHDA, CDR2 SQIVND, per germline (reference sequence).

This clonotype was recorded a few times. The CDR3 DNA is TGTGCCAGCAGCTGGACAGGGGGCGCAGATACGCAGTATTTT. This translates into CASSWTGGADTQYF. The chain has TRBV7-9 and TRBJ2-3; TRBD1 aligns across 11 bases. CDR1 and CDR2 from the germline V gene are SEHNR and FQNEAQ (reference sequence). CDR3 length equals 14 residues. V lost 4 bases, J lost 4 bases, and 1 base stayed unmatched.

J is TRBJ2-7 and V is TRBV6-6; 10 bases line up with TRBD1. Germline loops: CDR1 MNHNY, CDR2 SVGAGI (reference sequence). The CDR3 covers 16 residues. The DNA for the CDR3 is TGTGCCAGCAGTAACTCGTGGACAGGGGGGAGTGGCGAGCAGTACGTC. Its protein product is CASSNSWTGGSGEQYV.

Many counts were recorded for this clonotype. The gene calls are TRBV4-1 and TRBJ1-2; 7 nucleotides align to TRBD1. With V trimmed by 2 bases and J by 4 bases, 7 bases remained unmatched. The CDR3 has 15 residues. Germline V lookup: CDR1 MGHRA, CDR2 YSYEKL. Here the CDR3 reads CASSQSSGQAYGYTF. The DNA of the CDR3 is TGCGCCAGCAGCCAAAGCTCCGGACAGGCCTATGGCTACACCTTC.

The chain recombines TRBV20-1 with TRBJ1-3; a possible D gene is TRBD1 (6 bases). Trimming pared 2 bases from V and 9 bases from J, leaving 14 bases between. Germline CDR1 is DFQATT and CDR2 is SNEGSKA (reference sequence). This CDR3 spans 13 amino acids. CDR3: CSARSGASGTIYF. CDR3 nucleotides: TGCAGTGCTAGATCGGGGGCCTCTGGCACCATATATTTT.

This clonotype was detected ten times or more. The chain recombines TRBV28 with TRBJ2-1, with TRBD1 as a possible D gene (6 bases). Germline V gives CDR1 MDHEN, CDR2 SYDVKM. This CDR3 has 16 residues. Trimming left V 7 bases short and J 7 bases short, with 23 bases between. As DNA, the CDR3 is TGTGCCAGCACCTCGCAGCCAGGGGCGTTCGCTAATGAGCAGTTCTTC. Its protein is CASTSQPGAFANEQFF.

This CDR3 is CASSWVGTDTQYF. CDR3 coding DNA: TGTGCCAGCAGTTGGGTAGGCACAGATACGCAGTATTTT. The V and J genes are TRBV6-6 and TRBJ2-3; D ambiguous. The length of the CDR3 is 13 residues. Germline V CDR1 and CDR2: MNHNY, SVGAGI (reference sequence). Trimming removed 4 bases at V and 1 base at J, with 6 bases between.

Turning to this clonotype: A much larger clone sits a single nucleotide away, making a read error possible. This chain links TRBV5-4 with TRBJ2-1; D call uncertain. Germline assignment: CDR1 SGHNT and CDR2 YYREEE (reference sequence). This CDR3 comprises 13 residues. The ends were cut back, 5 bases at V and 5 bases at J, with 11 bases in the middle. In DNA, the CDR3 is TGTGCCAGCAGACCACACGTTGACAATGAGCAGTTCTTC. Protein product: CASRPHVDNEQFF.

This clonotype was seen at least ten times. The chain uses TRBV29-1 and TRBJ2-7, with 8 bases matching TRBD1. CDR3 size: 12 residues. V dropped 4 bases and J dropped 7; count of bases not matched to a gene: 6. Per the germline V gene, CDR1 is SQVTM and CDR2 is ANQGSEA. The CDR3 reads CSVAGGAGEQYV. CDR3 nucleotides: TGCAGCGTTGCAGGGGGCGCGGGAGAGCAGTACGTC.

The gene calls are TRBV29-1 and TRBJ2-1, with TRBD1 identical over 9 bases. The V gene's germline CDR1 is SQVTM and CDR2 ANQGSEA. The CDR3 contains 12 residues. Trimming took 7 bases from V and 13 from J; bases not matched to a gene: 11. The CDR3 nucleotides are TGCAGCGCATCGGGACAGGGCTCTTCCCAGTTCTTC. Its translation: CSASGQGSSQFF.

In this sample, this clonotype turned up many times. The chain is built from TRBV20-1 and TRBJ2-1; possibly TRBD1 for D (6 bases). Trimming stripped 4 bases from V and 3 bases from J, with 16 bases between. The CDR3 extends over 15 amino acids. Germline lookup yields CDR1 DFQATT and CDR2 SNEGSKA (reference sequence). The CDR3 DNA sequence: TGCAGTGCTAAGGTCCGGGACATGGACTACAATGAGCAGTTCTTC. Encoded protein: CSAKVRDMDYNEQFF.